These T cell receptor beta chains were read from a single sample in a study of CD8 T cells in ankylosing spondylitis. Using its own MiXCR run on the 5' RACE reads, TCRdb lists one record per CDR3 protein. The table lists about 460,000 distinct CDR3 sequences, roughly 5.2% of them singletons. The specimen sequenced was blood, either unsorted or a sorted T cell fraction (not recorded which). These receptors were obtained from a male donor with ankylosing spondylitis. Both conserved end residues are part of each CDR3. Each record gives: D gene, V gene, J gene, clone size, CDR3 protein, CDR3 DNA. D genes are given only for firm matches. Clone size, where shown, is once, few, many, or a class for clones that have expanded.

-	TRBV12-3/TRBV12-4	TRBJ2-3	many	CASTPPGAGKGRTDTQYF	TGTGCCAGCACCCCCCCCGGGGCAGGGAAGGGGCGCACAGATACGCAGTATTTT
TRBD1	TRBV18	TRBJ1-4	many	CASSPRPTGENEKLFF	TGTGCCAGCTCCCCCCGACCCACAGGGGAAAATGAAAAACTGTTTTTT
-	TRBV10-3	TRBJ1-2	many	CAISESYPVGGGYTF	TGTGCCATCAGTGAGTCGTACCCAGTTGGAGGTGGCTACACCTTC
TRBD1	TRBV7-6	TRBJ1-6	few	CASSLVPRGENSPLHF	TGTGCCAGCAGCTTAGTCCCCAGGGGGGAGAATTCACCCCTCCACTTT
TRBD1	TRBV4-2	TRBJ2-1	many	CASSQGDRGKDEQFF	TGTGCCAGCAGCCAAGGGGACAGGGGCAAGGATGAGCAGTTCTTC
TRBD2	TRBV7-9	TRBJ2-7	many	CASSRTSGHSEQYF	TGTGCCAGCAGCCGGACTAGCGGGCACTCCGAGCAGTACTTC
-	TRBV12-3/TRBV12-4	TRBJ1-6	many	CASSPHYNSPLHF	TGTGCCAGCAGTCCCCATTATAATTCACCCCTCCACTTT
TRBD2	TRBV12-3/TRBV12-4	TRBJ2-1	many	CASSPGLAVAYNEQFF	TGTGCCAGCAGTCCGGGACTAGCGGTTGCATACAATGAGCAGTTCTTC
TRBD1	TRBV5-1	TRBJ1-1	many	CASSARQGRNTEAFF	TGCGCCAGCAGCGCACGACAGGGAAGGAACACTGAAGCTTTCTTT
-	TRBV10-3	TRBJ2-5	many	CATAGQSETQYF	TGTGCCACCGCGGGGCAGTCAGAGACCCAGTACTTC
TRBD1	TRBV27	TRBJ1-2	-	CASRGDRSLNTRGYGYTF	TGTGCCAGCAGGGGGGACAGGTCCCTCAATACAAGGGGCTATGGCTACACCTTC
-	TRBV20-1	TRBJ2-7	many	CSARDLASGGYEQYF	TGCAGTGCTAGGGACCTAGCGTCGGGTGGCTACGAGCAGTACTTC
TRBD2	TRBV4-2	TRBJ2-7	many	CASSPSSGRASKSYEQYF	TGTGCCAGCAGCCCCTCTAGCGGGAGGGCCAGTAAATCCTACGAGCAGTACTTC
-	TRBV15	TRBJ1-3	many	CATSIRTAGGTIYF	TGTGCCACCAGCATAAGGACAGCCGGTGGCACCATATATTTT
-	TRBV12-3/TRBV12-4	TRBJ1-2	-	CASSFLNRPNYGYTF	TGTGCCAGCAGTTTTTTAAATCGGCCGAACTATGGCTACACCTTC
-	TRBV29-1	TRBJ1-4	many	CSVEVDEKLFF	TGCAGCGTTGAAGTGGATGAAAAACTGTTTTTT
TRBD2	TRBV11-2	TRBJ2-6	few	CASSHLRRGSGANVLTF	TGTGCCAGCAGCCACTTACGGCGGGGGTCGGGGGCCAACGTCCTGACTTTC
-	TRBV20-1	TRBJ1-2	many	CSAIGTNGYTF	TGCAGTGCTATAGGGACAAACGGCTACACCTTC
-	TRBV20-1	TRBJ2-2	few	CSARSSKNTGELFF	TGCAGTGCTAGATCCTCCAAGAACACCGGGGAGCTGTTTTTT
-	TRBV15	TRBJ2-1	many	CATSRTRLVNEQFF	TGTGCCACCAGCAGAACCCGGCTAGTCAATGAGCAGTTCTTC
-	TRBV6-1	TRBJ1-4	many	CASTIYLRGPLLKLFF	TGTGCCAGCACCATCTATCTGCGGGGCCCCCTGCTGAAACTGTTTTTT
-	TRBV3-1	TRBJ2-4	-	CASSHRTAVGAKNIQYF	TGTGCCAGCAGCCATCGGACCGCCGTCGGTGCCAAAAACATTCAGTACTTC
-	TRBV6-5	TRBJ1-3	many	CASSWGYGGNTIYF	TGTGCCAGCAGTTGGGGGTATGGTGGAAACACCATATATTTT
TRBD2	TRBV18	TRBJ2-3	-	CASSPRSGSPPADTQYF	TGTGCCAGCTCACCACGGAGCGGGAGTCCCCCAGCAGATACGCAGTATTTT
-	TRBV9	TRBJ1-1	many	CASSVAGKGTEAFF	TGTGCCAGCAGCGTAGCGGGGAAGGGCACTGAAGCTTTCTTT
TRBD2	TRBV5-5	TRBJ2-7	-	CASSLDLGRAPLEQYF	TGTGCCAGCAGCTTGGATCTCGGGAGGGCCCCCCTCGAGCAGTACTTC
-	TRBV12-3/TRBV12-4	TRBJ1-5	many	CASSLDGKPQHF	TGTGCCAGCAGTTTGGACGGAAAGCCCCAGCATTTT
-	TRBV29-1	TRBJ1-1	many	CSARTDSNTEAFF	TGCAGCGCCCGGACAGATTCGAACACTGAAGCTTTCTTT
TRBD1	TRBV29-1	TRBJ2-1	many	CSVVGTGLSYNEQFF	TGCAGCGTTGTTGGGACAGGGCTCTCCTACAATGAGCAGTTCTTC
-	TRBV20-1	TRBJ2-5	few	CSAHNPRGQETQYF	TGCAGTGCTCATAACCCCAGGGGTCAAGAGACCCAGTACTTC
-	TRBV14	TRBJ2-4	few	CASSPGGSNIQYF	TGTGCCAGCAGCCCGGGGGGCTCAAACATTCAGTACTTC
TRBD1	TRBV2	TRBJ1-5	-	CASSVQGGRQPQHF	TGTGCCAGCAGTGTGCAGGGGGGAAGGCAGCCCCAGCATTTT
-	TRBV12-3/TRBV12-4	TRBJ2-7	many	CASSSQGFGKYF	TGTGCCAGCAGTTCCCAGGGGTTTGGGAAGTACTTC
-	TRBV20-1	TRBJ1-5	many	CSGRISNQPQHF	TGCAGTGGGAGGATTAGCAATCAGCCCCAGCATTTT
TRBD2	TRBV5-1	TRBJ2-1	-	CASSLAGGSRYNEQFF	TGCGCCAGCAGCTTGGCGGGCGGGAGCCGCTACAATGAGCAGTTCTTC
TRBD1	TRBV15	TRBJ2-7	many	CATSKETGGSYEQYF	TGTGCCACCAGCAAAGAGACAGGGGGCTCCTACGAGCAGTACTTC
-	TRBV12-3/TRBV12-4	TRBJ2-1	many	CASSPLTGSLYNEQFF	TGTGCCAGCAGTCCGCTCACAGGGTCCCTCTACAATGAGCAGTTCTTC
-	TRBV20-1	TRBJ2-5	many	CSAYYRGGETQYF	TGCAGTGCTTACTATCGTGGAGGGGAGACCCAGTACTTC
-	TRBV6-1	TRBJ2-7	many	CASTYKGVNHEQYF	TGTGCCAGCACCTATAAGGGTGTTAACCACGAGCAGTACTTC
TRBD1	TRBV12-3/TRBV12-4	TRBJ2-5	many	CASSPQQGIEETQYF	TGTGCCAGCAGCCCACAACAGGGGATAGAGGAGACCCAGTACTTC
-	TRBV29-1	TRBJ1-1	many	CSVYLGVAEAFF	TGCAGCGTTTATCTGGGGGTTGCCGAAGCTTTCTTT
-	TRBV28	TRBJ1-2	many	CASSDPEARYGYTF	TGTGCCAGCAGTGATCCGGAGGCCCGCTATGGCTACACCTTC
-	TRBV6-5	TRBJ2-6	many	CASSYDTSSGANVLTF	TGTGCCAGCAGTTACGACACGAGCTCTGGGGCCAACGTCCTGACTTTC
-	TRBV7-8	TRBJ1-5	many	CASSLANGVRQPQHF	TGTGCCAGCAGCTTAGCGAATGGGGTTCGTCAGCCCCAGCATTTT
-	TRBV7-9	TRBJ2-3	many	CASSLGFVRGGTDTQYF	TGTGCCAGCAGCTTAGGGTTCGTTCGGGGCGGCACAGATACGCAGTATTTT